One sample yielded the 4 T cell receptor beta chains listed below, sequenced in a study of cytomegalovirus exposure and HLA in healthy donors. The PCR contained 60 Vbeta and 13 Jbeta primers. Method: immunoSEQ multiplex PCR; TCRdb's copy keeps in-frame clones and lacks some. The sample yields about 190,000 clones, roughly 75% seen once. The sequenced sample consisted of PBMCs. The receptor source for this set is a man between 25 and 39 years old in good health and CMV-seropositive.

CDR3 sequence reads: CASSVGTGQSSYEQYF. The CDR3 region has the DNA TGTGCCAGCAGCGTAGGCACGGGACAGAGTTCCTACGAGCAGTACTTC. V gene TRBV9 combines with J gene TRBJ2-7, with 7 bases fitting TRBD1. In germline, CDR1 is SGDLS, CDR2 YYNGEE. CDR3 length: 16 residues. V was pared by 0 bases and J by 1 base, with 7 bases of the junction left unmatched.

This rearrangement joins TRBV6-1 to TRBJ1-2; 7 positions agree with TRBD1. CDR3 size: 16 residues. The J segment lost 5 bases and the V segment lost 0 bases, leaving 9 bases of the junction unmatched. Germline V gene lookup returns CDR1 MNHNS and CDR2 SASEGT. CDR3 protein: CASSEALGQAMYGYTF. Written as DNA, the CDR3 is TGTGCCAGCAGTGAAGCGCTCGGACAGGCGATGTATGGCTACACCTTC.

The rearrangement uses TRBV5-4 and TRBJ2-6; tentatively, D is TRBD1 (6 bases). In germline, CDR1 is SGHNT, CDR2 YYREEE (reference sequence). The CDR3 consists of 17 residues. V dropped 6 bases and J dropped 0 bases, with 16 bases sitting between them. This chain's CDR3 is CASTARGLSSGANVLTF. DNA of the CDR3: TGTGCCAGCACCGCCAGGGGCCTGAGCTCTGGGGCCAACGTCCTGACTTTC.

This sequence joins TRBV6-5 and TRBJ2-7, with 7 bases identical to TRBD1. In germline, CDR1 is MNHEY, CDR2 SVGAGI. V trimming: 5 bases; J trimming: 3 bases; junction bases outside the gene matches: 7. This CDR3 contains 14 residues. The CDR3 DNA reads as TGTGCCAGCAGTCGACGACAGGGCCTCTACGAGCAGTACTTC. It yields the protein CASSRRQGLYEQYF.